A single sample is the source of the 14 T cell receptor beta chains below, sequenced in a study of cytomegalovirus exposure and HLA in healthy donors. Sequencing was performed with immunoSEQ multiplex PCR; in TCRdb, only in-frame clones are kept and a portion is missing. Of approximately 81,000 clones listed, roughly 93% are singletons. Material: PBMCs. These receptors were obtained from a young man in good health and CMV-seronegative.

V usage is TRBV29-1 and J usage is TRBJ2-2; no firm D call. Germline loops: CDR1 SQVTM, CDR2 ANQGSEA. This CDR3 comprises 12 residues. V lost 2 bases and J lost 1, with 2 bases in between. CDR3 bases: TGCAGCGTTGAACGGAACACCGGGGAGCTGTTTTTT. Encoded protein: CSVERNTGELFF.

This chain joins TRBV5-6 and TRBJ1-1, with 7 nucleotides matching TRBD1. Germline V lookup: CDR1 SGHDT, CDR2 YYEEEE. This CDR3 contains 11 residues. Losses at the gene ends were 3 bases for V and 8 bases for J; bases not matched to a gene: 1. The DNA of the CDR3 is TGTGCCAGCAGCTCGACAGGGGAAGCTTTCTTT. Amino acids: CASSSTGEAFF.

The chain carries TRBV6-5 and TRBJ1-3, with unresolved D. Trimming left V 4 bases short and J 0 bases short, with 10 bases between. The CDR3 sequence is 15 residues long. Germline V gives CDR1 MNHEY, CDR2 SVGAGI. CDR3 nucleotides: TGTGCCAGCAGTTCCAGCGGGAACTCTGGAAACACCATATATTTT. This translates into CASSSSGNSGNTIYF.

The chain carries TRBV28 and TRBJ1-4; the D gene is possibly TRBD1 (6 bases). This CDR3 has 15 residues. V lost 5 bases and J 7 bases, leaving 17 bases between the germline ends. Germline V gives CDR1 MDHEN, CDR2 SYDVKM. In DNA, the CDR3 is TGTGCCAGCAGTCGTCCCCGAGGGGGGGCTGAAAAACTGTTTTTT. Protein sequence: CASSRPRGGAEKLFF.

The chain couples TRBV5-6 to TRBJ2-1, with D unresolved. The CDR3 sequence is 15 residues long. Germline CDR1 and CDR2: SGHDT and YYEEEE. Trimming pared 3 bases from V and 8 bases from J, leaving 18 bases between. The CDR3 DNA reads as TGTGCCAGCAGCTCTAGACCATCCCGTGGGTATGAGCAGTTCTTC. This gives the protein CASSSRPSRGYEQFF.

The chain is built from TRBV5-1 and TRBJ1-1, with 10 bases aligning to TRBD1. The J segment lost 10 bases and the V segment lost 0 bases, leaving 9 bases of the junction unmatched. Germline loops: CDR1 SGHRS, CDR2 YFSETQ. The CDR3 runs 15 residues. CDR3 amino acids: CASSLVGTGEGRAFF. As DNA, the CDR3 is TGCGCCAGCAGCTTGGTAGGGACAGGGGAGGGGAGAGCTTTCTTT.

V is TRBV19 and J is TRBJ1-5; the D is unclear. Germline V lookup: CDR1 LNHDA, CDR2 SQIVND (reference sequence). This CDR3 region has 15 residues. The V end was cut by 6 bases, the J end by 6 bases, with 18 bases between. The CDR3 region has the DNA TGTGCCAGTAGCAATCCGTTTTCTGGAGGTCAGCCCCAGCATTTT. Its protein is CASSNPFSGGQPQHF. Supplemented by reference TRBV19 and TRBJ1-5, the full variable domain reads DGGITQSPKYLFRKEGQNVTLSCEQNLNHDAMYWYRQDPGQGLRLIYYSQIVNDFQKGDIAEGYSVSREKKESFPLTVTSAQKNPTAFYLCASSNPFSGGQPQHFGDGTRLSIL.

The chain combines TRBV19 with TRBJ2-7, with 8 positions matching TRBD1. Germline V CDR1 and CDR2: LNHDA, SQIVND (reference sequence). The CDR3 totals 14 residues. V was clipped by 7 bases and J by 3 bases; unmatched bases: 8. The CDR3 DNA is TGTGCCAGTAAGGGCAGGGGGCTTAGCTACGAGCAGTACTTC. This encodes CASKGRGLSYEQYF.

This chain connects TRBV30 to TRBJ2-7; 8 positions agree with TRBD1. The germline V gene encodes CDR1 GTSNPN and CDR2 SVGIG (reference sequence). J was trimmed by 1 base and V by 2 bases; bases with no gene match: 7. The CDR3 has 15 amino acids. CDR3 sequence reads: CAWSRQGALSYEQYF. In nucleotides, the CDR3 is TGTGCCTGGAGTCGGCAGGGGGCGCTTTCCTACGAGCAGTACTTC.

The gene calls are TRBV11-3 and TRBJ1-2; D possibly corresponds to TRBD1 (5 bases). The ends were cut back, 5 bases at V and 6 bases at J, with 13 bases in the middle. The CDR3 extends over 13 amino acids. The germline V gene has CDR1 SGHNT and CDR2 YENEEA. The CDR3 loop reads CASSLQGVNGYTF. Here the CDR3 DNA reads TGTGCCAGCAGCCTTCAAGGGGTTAATGGCTACACCTTC.

The chain joins TRBV18 to TRBJ2-7, with a tentative D call TRBD1 (6 bases). The CDR3 sequence is 13 residues long. Germline-derived CDR1 and CDR2 are KGHSH and LQKENI. Trimming took off 6 bases at V and 4 bases at J, with 13 bases between the two ends. The CDR3 is CASSQTGWYEQYF. The CDR3 DNA reads as TGTGCCAGCTCTCAGACAGGCTGGTACGAGCAGTACTTC.

The chain combines TRBV11-3 with TRBJ1-1; possibly TRBD1 for D (5 bases). Trimming shortened V by 5 bases and J by 1 base, and 17 bases separated the two germline ends. This CDR3 region has 16 residues. Germline assignment: CDR1 SGHNT and CDR2 YENEEA. The CDR3 bases are TGTGCCAGCAGCCCCCGTGAGATGGGGCGGAACACTGAAGCTTTCTTT. Translating it yields CASSPREMGRNTEAFF.

The J gene is TRBJ1-5, the V gene TRBV7-8; tentatively, D is TRBD1 (6 bases). Germline lookup yields CDR1 SGHVS and CDR2 FQNEAQ. V shed 2 bases and J shed 4 bases, with 18 bases lying between them. The CDR3 covers 17 residues. In nucleotides, the CDR3 is TGTGCCAGCAGCTTAAATCCCGGGGGGCAGCTAAATCAGCCCCAGCATTTT. As protein: CASSLNPGGQLNQPQHF.

This chain uses TRBV10-3 with TRBJ1-5; TRBD1 might be the D (5 bases). This CDR3 is 13 amino acids long. V lost 2 bases, J lost 7 bases, and 9 bases lay in between. Germline CDR1 ENHRY, CDR2 SYGVKD. The CDR3: CAISEKGNQPQHF. DNA for the CDR3: TGTGCCATCAGTGAGAAGGGGAACCAGCCCCAGCATTTT.